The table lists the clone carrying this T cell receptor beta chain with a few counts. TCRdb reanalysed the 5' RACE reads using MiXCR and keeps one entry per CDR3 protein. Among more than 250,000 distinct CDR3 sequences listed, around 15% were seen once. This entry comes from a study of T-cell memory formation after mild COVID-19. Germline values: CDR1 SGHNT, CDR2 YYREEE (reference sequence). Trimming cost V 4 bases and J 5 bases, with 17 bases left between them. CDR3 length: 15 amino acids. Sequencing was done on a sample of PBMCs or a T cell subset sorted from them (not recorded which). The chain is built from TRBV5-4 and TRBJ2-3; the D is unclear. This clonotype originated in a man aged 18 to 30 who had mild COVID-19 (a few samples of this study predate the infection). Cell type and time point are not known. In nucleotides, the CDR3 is TGTGCCAGCAGCCCCTGGACCTACCAGCAAGATACGCAGTATTTT. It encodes CASSPWTYQQDTQYF.